Each of the 31 T cell receptor beta chains below was sequenced from the same sample in a study of glioma-infiltrating T cells. TCR alpha and beta CDR3 regions were amplified from RNA using iRepertoire nested multiplex PCR. TCRdb reprocessed the multiplex PCR reads via MiXCR and lists one record per CDR3 protein. Of around 190,000 distinct CDR3 sequences listed, around 40% are singletons. The sample taken for sequencing was glioma tissue, nonneoplastic brain tissue, or PBMCs (not recorded which). All receptors derive from a human donor with low-grade glioma or glioblastoma, undergoing nonglioma brain surgery, or in good health (not recorded which).

On this clonotype itself: A read error is possible here, since a much larger clone lies one base away. This sequence joins TRBV24-1 and TRBJ2-1; D may correspond to TRBD1 or TRBD2 (5 bases each). The CDR3 is made up of 15 amino acids. Germline CDR1 is KGHDR and CDR2 is SFDVKD. V gave up 4 bases and J gave up 10 bases, with 19 bases separating them. The CDR3 reads CATSDTGPAMNEQFF. In nucleotides, the CDR3 is TGTGCCACCAGTGACACGGGACCCGCAATGAACGAGCAGTTCTTC.

This clonotype occurred many times. The gene calls are TRBV19 and TRBJ2-3; D ambiguous. CDR3 length: 14 residues. Germline CDR1 and CDR2: LNHDA and SQIVND (reference sequence). Trimming took 5 bases from V and 0 from J, leaving 9 bases between them. CDR3 sequence (DNA): TGTGCCAGTAGTGAAAGGGATAGCACAGATACGCAGTATTTT. Translated, it gives CASSERDSTDTQYF.

The CDR3 DNA reads TGTGCCAGCAGCTCGGGACTAGCGGGAGTCGGGGAGACCCAGTACTTC. Translated: CASSSGLAGVGETQYF. The gene calls are TRBV3-1 and TRBJ2-5, with 14 nucleotides matching TRBD2. The CDR3 length is 16 residues. Trimming cost V 5 bases and J 5 bases; bases outside gene matches: 7. The germline V gene has CDR1 LGHDT and CDR2 YNNKEL (reference sequence).

This clonotype was seen only once. V is TRBV19 and J is TRBJ2-1, with 10 positions matching TRBD1. The V and J ends lost 2 bases and 10 bases, in that order; junction bases with no gene match: 20. CDR3 length: 19 residues. Germline CDR1 reads LNHDA; CDR2 reads SQIVND (reference sequence). The CDR3 is CASSISNSPGQGFLYEQFF. Here the CDR3 DNA reads TGTGCCAGTAGTATATCGAACTCCCCGGGACAGGGGTTCCTCTACGAGCAGTTCTTC.

This clonotype showed up just once. Because the CDR3 is missing its conserved closing phenylalanine or tryptophan, this is likely a read error. V usage is TRBV27 and J usage is TRBJ2-5; D gene uncertain. Germline loops: CDR1 MNHEY, CDR2 SMNVEV (reference sequence). V dropped 6 bases and J dropped 3 bases, with 11 bases sitting between them. The CDR3 runs to 13 residues. CDR3 loop: CASSTYPKETQYY. CDR3 bases: TGTGCCAGCAGCACATATCCCAAAGAGACCCAGTACTAC.

In nucleotides, the CDR3 is TGTGCCAGCAGCACGGATTTGAGCTCCTACAATGAGCAGTTCTTC. This gives the protein CASSTDLSSYNEQFF. V gene TRBV14 combines with J gene TRBJ2-1; no definite D call. V dropped 5 bases and J dropped 0 bases, with 11 bases sitting between them. This CDR3 spans 15 amino acids. CDR1 SGHDN and CDR2 FVKESK come from the germline V gene.

A word on this clonotype: A much larger clone lies a single base off, so this may be a read error. The chain joins TRBV3-1 to TRBJ1-1; D is undetermined. The CDR3 runs to 13 residues. Germline assignment: CDR1 LGHDT and CDR2 YNNKEL (reference sequence). This CDR3 is CASSQMSYPEALF. In DNA, the CDR3 is TGTGCCAGCAGCCAAATGTCTTATCCTGAAGCTTTATTT.

A remark on this clonotype: One end of the junction fails to match germline, which may point to a read error. The genes are TRBV20-1 and TRBJ2-2; weak D call: TRBD2 (5 bases). In germline, CDR1 is DFQATT, CDR2 SNEGSKA (reference sequence). CDR3 length equals 14 residues. CDR3 sequence reads: CSARRGANTGEMFF. The CDR3 coding sequence is TGCAGTGCTAGACGGGGTGCGAACACCGGGGAGATGTTTTTT.

This clonotype was observed many times. The chain recombines TRBV20-1 with TRBJ1-1; 7 bases match TRBD1. Losses at the gene ends were 6 bases for V and 6 bases for J; bases not matched to a gene: 13. The CDR3 totals 14 residues. The germline gives CDR1 DFQATT, CDR2 SNEGSKA (reference sequence). CDR3 protein: CSADPGQPSPEAFF. Here the CDR3 DNA reads TGCAGTGCGGATCCGGGACAGCCCTCCCCTGAAGCTTTCTTT.

The chain couples TRBV19 to TRBJ1-1; unclear D gene. The germline V gene encodes CDR1 LNHDA and CDR2 SQIVND (reference sequence). Trimming removed 7 bases from V and 0 bases from J, with 9 bases in between. This CDR3 is built from 13 residues. The DNA of the CDR3 is TGTGCCAGTACTTTTGATCTGAACACTGAAGCTTTCTTT. It yields the protein CASTFDLNTEAFF. Filled out from reference TRBV19 and TRBJ1-1, the complete variable domain reads DGGITQSPKYLFRKEGQNVTLSCEQNLNHDAMYWYRQDPGQGLRLIYYSQIVNDFQKGDIAEGYSVSREKKESFPLTVTSAQKNPTAFYLCASTFDLNTEAFFGQGTRLTVV.

A note on this clonotype: It may be a read error: a sequence one base away is much more abundant. This rearrangement joins TRBV10-3 to TRBJ2-1; 8 positions agree with TRBD2. CDR1 is ENHRY, CDR2 SYGVKD, per germline. The CDR3 totals 13 residues. Unmatched junction bases numbered 7, after V lost 7 bases and J lost 8 bases. In DNA, the CDR3 is TGTGCCATCAACGCCTGGACTAGCCATGAGCAGTTCTTC. Protein product: CAINAWTSHEQFF.

There are a few counts of this clonotype. A read error is possible here, since a much larger clone lies one base away. J is TRBJ2-7 and V is TRBV20-1, with a weak D call TRBD2 (6 bases). Trimming shortened V by 3 bases and J by 6 bases, and 21 bases separated the two germline ends. Germline CDR1 and CDR2: DFQATT and SNEGSKA (reference sequence). CDR3 length: 15 residues. CDR3 sequence: CSARDCGRTTGEQYF. CDR3 nucleotides: TGCAGTGCTAGGGATTGCGGTAGGACTACGGGCGAGCAGTACTTC.

This clonotype was seen repeatedly, ten times or more. The chain couples TRBV6-1 to TRBJ2-7; no clear D gene. Germline assignment: CDR1 MNHNS and CDR2 SASEGT. V was trimmed by 5 bases and J by 0 bases, leaving 5 bases between them. CDR3 length: 12 residues. The CDR3 sequence: CASSSSSYEQYF. In DNA form, the CDR3 reads TGTGCCAGCAGTTCCAGCTCCTACGAGCAGTACTTC.

The V call is TRBV20-1, the J call TRBJ2-3; 10 bases map to TRBD1. Trimming took 5 bases from V and 13 from J; bases not matched to a gene: 15. The germline V gene encodes CDR1 DFQATT and CDR2 SNEGSKA (reference sequence). The CDR3 loop spans 14 amino acids. CDR3 in amino acids: CSALDRGHGDKKYF. CDR3 sequence (DNA): TGCAGTGCTCTCGACAGGGGGCATGGAGATAAGAAGTATTTT.

The chain joins TRBV7-2 to TRBJ2-6; D might be TRBD2 (5 bases). Trimming took off 5 bases at V and 3 bases at J, with 8 bases between the two ends. Germline V CDR1 and CDR2: SGHTA, FQGNSA. The CDR3 sequence is 14 residues long. CDR3 protein: CASSTEGGANVLTF. CDR3 nucleotides: TGTGCCAGCAGCACAGAGGGTGGGGCCAACGTCCTGACTTTC.

J is TRBJ2-7 and V is TRBV29-1; 11 positions agree with TRBD2. Germline-derived CDR1 and CDR2 are SQVTM and ANQGSEA. The CDR3 runs to 13 residues. V dropped 7 bases and J dropped 2; count of bases not matched to a gene: 4. This CDR3 is CSAGTSGTYEQYF. The DNA for the CDR3 is TGCAGCGCAGGGACTAGCGGAACCTACGAGCAGTACTTC.

The sample holds many counts of this clonotype. V usage is TRBV3-1 and J usage is TRBJ2-5, with 8 bases fitting TRBD2. Germline assignment: CDR1 LGHDT and CDR2 YNNKEL (reference sequence). V was pared by 10 bases and J by 5 bases, with 6 bases of the junction left unmatched. This CDR3 is 12 amino acids long. CDR3 in DNA: TGTGCCACCGGGACTAGAGGCGAGACCCAGTACTTC. Translated, it gives CATGTRGETQYF.

Remarks on this clonotype: A read error may be the cause here, since a much bigger clone is one base away. The gene calls are TRBV20-1 and TRBJ2-5; 10 bases map to TRBD1. The CDR3 runs 16 residues. The germline V gene encodes CDR1 DFQATT and CDR2 SNEGSKA (reference sequence). The CDR3 coding sequence is TGCAGTGCTCGCGGATCGACAGGGGGCAACCAAGAGAACCAGTACTTC. The encoded protein is CSARGSTGGNQENQYF.

In the case of this clonotype: Possible read error: a much larger clone is one base away. The J gene is TRBJ1-5, the V gene TRBV19; D gene uncertain. This CDR3 region has 13 residues. Germline-derived CDR1 and CDR2 are LNHDA and SQIVND (reference sequence). CDR3 DNA: TGTGCCAGTAGTATGGAGACCTATCAGCCCCAGCGTTTT. This codes for CASSMETYQPQRF.

In regard to this clonotype: A much larger clone differs by one base, so this may be a read error. This rearrangement joins TRBV20-1 to TRBJ1-4; possible D gene TRBD1, 5 bases. Trimming stripped 5 bases from V and 4 bases from J, with 11 bases between. The V gene's germline CDR1 is DFQATT and CDR2 SNEGSKA (reference sequence). The CDR3 sequence is 13 residues long. CDR3 sequence reads: CSAPGLFNEKLFF. The CDR3 DNA follows: TGCAGTGCTCCGGGACTATTTAATGAAAAACTGTTTTTT.

Sample share makes this clonotype medium-sized (0.01 to 0.1%). The gene calls are TRBV6-1 and TRBJ2-1, with unresolved D. This CDR3 is built from 14 residues. CDR1 is MNHNS and CDR2 is SASEGT in the germline V gene. V lost 8 bases and J lost 0, with 11 bases in between. The CDR3: CASQNANSYNEQFF. CDR3 in DNA: TGTGCCAGCCAAAATGCCAACTCCTACAATGAGCAGTTCTTC.

Worth noting for this clonotype: One base away lies a much larger clone, so this may be a sequencing read error. The rearrangement links TRBV6-2 or TRBV6-3 to TRBJ2-2; the D is unclear. Between the trimmed V and J ends, which lost 2 bases and 8 bases, there was a span of 12 bases. Germline V CDR1 and CDR2: MNHEY, SVGEGT. This CDR3 has 14 amino acids. The CDR3: CASSYLPETGELFF. Here the CDR3 DNA reads TGTGCCAGCAGTTACCTTCCGGAGACGGGGGAGCTGTTTTTT.

The chain employs TRBV11-2 and TRBJ1-2, with D possibly TRBD1 on 5 matching bases. Per germline, CDR1 SGHAT and CDR2 FQNNGV. V gave up 3 bases and J gave up 8 bases, with 13 bases separating them. This CDR3 has 13 amino acids. CDR3 bases: TGTGCCAGCAGCTTGGGGGGAGGCCTCGGCTACACCTTC. It encodes CASSLGGGLGYTF.

V and J are TRBV27 and TRBJ2-2; 10 bases fit TRBD2. This CDR3 spans 18 amino acids. In germline, CDR1 is MNHEY, CDR2 SMNVEV (reference sequence). Trimming at V came to 6 bases and at J to 6 bases, leaving 16 bases not matched to a gene. CDR3 in amino acids: CASRALNSRLAGPGELFF. As DNA, the CDR3 is TGTGCCAGCAGGGCTTTAAACTCAAGACTAGCGGGCCCCGGGGAGCTGTTTTTT.

The J gene is TRBJ1-1, the V gene TRBV2; no reliable D call. With 4 bases removed from V and 3 bases from J, the gap between germline ends came to 21 bases. Germline CDR1 is SNHLY and CDR2 is FYNNEI. This CDR3 has 17 residues. CDR3 sequence reads: CASSVDAATRRYTEAFF. The DNA of the CDR3 is TGTGCCAGCAGTGTCGATGCGGCAACTCGAAGATACACTGAAGCTTTCTTT.

This clonotype was detected only a few times. The chain has TRBV18 and TRBJ2-7, with 8 bases lining up with TRBD1. The CDR3 is 15 amino acids. Germline CDR1 is KGHSH and CDR2 is LQKENI. The ends lost 6 bases at V and 4 bases at J; junction bases unmatched: 11. In DNA form, the CDR3 reads TGTGCCAGCTCGGACCGGACAGGGTTCATATACGAGCAGTACTTC. Its translation is CASSDRTGFIYEQYF.

J is TRBJ1-2 and V is TRBV7-9, with unresolved D. V gave up 1 base and J gave up 5 bases, with 11 bases separating them. The CDR3 has 14 residues. Germline loops: CDR1 SEHNR, CDR2 FQNEAQ (reference sequence). CDR3 in DNA: TGTGCCAGCAGCTTAGAGGCGGCGGGGTATGGCTACACCTTC. It yields the protein CASSLEAAGYGYTF.

To note about this clonotype: A read error may account for a junction end that differs from germline. V gene TRBV19 combines with J gene TRBJ1-5; D perhaps matches TRBD1 (5 bases). The CDR3 is 15 residues long. CDR1 is LNHDA and CDR2 is SQIVND in the germline V gene (reference sequence). Written as DNA, the CDR3 is TGTGCCAGTAGTTTATGGGACGGTAACAATCAGCCCCAGAATTTT. Its translation is CASSLWDGNNQPQNF.

This clonotype showed up many times. The rearrangement joins TRBV28 to TRBJ2-3; TRBD2 agrees at 8 bases. This CDR3 region has 14 residues. In germline, CDR1 is MDHEN, CDR2 SYDVKM. Trimming removed 4 bases from V and 6 bases from J; junction bases left unmatched: 6. CDR3 region: CASSSQREQDTQYF. The CDR3 nucleotides are TGTGCCAGCAGTTCACAGCGGGAGCAGGATACGCAGTATTTT.

A few counts support this clonotype. V usage is TRBV7-9 and J usage is TRBJ2-3; weak D call: TRBD1 (6 bases). The V end was cut by 5 bases, the J end by 0 bases, with 12 bases between. Germline CDR1 reads SEHNR; CDR2 reads FQNEAQ (reference sequence). CDR3 length equals 15 residues. The CDR3 here is CASSPRTESTDTQYF. Here the CDR3 DNA reads TGTGCCAGCAGCCCGAGGACAGAGAGCACAGATACGCAGTATTTT.

The V and J genes are TRBV7-2 and TRBJ2-7; perhaps TRBD2 as D (6 bases). The CDR3 covers 15 residues. V was cut by 5 bases and J by 6 bases, with 20 bases left in between. Germline CDR1 is SGHTA and CDR2 is FQGNSA. The CDR3: CASSEDYPLGGEQYF. DNA of the CDR3: TGTGCCAGCAGCGAGGACTACCCTCTTGGGGGCGAGCAGTACTTC.